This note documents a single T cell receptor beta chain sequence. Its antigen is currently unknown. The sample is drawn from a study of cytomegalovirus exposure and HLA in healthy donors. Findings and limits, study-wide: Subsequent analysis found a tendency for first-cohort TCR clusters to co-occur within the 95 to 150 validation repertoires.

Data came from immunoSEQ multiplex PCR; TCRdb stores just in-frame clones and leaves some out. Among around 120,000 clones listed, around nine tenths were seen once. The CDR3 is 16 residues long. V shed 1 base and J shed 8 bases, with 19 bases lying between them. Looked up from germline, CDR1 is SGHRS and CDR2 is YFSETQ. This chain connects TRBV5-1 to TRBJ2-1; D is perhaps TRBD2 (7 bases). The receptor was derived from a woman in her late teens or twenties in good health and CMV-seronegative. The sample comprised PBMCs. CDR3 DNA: TGCGCCAGCAGCTTGTCACGGCGGGGGCCCGCTTATGAGCAGTTCTTC. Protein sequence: CASSLSRRGPAYEQFF.